This T cell receptor (beta chain) was captured in a study of early T cells in non-severe SARS-CoV-2 infection. Study-level background: Alpha and beta chains were unpaired, from unsorted whole-blood bulk RNA. Findings and limits, study-wide: The study's VDJdb matching favored anti-spike CD8 responses and missed private and CD4 specificities.

This clonotype was seen many times. The target antigen is unknown. The library protocol tagged individual cDNA molecules with unique molecular identifiers. MiXCR was run by TCRdb on the 5' RACE reads, yielding one entry per CDR3 protein. The table shows more than 20,000 distinct CDR3 sequences, with around 4% occurring only once. Per germline, CDR1 MDHEN and CDR2 SYDVKM. The V gene end was trimmed by 4 bases and the J gene end by 4 bases; junction bases not matched to a gene: 14. CDR3 length: 17 residues. This chain uses TRBV28 with TRBJ2-3, with 7 nucleotides matching TRBD2. The sample consisted of whole blood. This receptor was identified in an adult who was a healthcare worker with PCR-confirmed SARS-CoV-2 infection or an uninfected control (not recorded which). The CDR3 coding sequence is TGTGCCAGCAGTTCACCGCTTTTGCTAGCGGAGGCAGATACGCAGTATTTT. This sequence encodes CASSSPLLLAEADTQYF.